This T cell receptor (beta chain) originates from a study of control samples from healthy donors and cancer patients. The CDR3 runs to 11 residues. CDR1 is LNHDA, CDR2 SQIVND, per germline (reference sequence). Trimming removed 7 bases from V and 9 bases from J, with 9 bases in between. Method: immunoSEQ multiplex PCR; TCRdb's copy keeps in-frame clones and lacks some. The repertoire holds about 180,000 clones, with around 89% as singletons. The sequence derives from a woman between 50 and 59 years old in good health. The rearrangement uses TRBV19 and TRBJ2-2, with D hard to call. Material: blood. In DNA, the CDR3 is TGTGCCAGTACCACATCCTGGGAGCTGTTTTTT. This translates into CASTTSWELFF. Variable domain in full (rest from reference TRBV19 and TRBJ2-2): DGGITQSPKYLFRKEGQNVTLSCEQNLNHDAMYWYRQDPGQGLRLIYYSQIVNDFQKGDIAEGYSVSREKKESFPLTVTSAQKNPTAFYLCASTTSWELFFGEGSRLTVL.